The 8 T cell receptor beta chains listed next were all sequenced from one sample in a study of shared clonotypes between healthy human individuals. Produced via immunoSEQ multiplex PCR; TCRdb's table is partial and in-frame only. This table has a few million clones, just under 95% appearing once. The sequenced sample was naive CD4+ T cells from PBMCs. Subset reported: CD45RA+ positively selected. These receptors originate from a man younger than 35 in good health. Some clones in this sample may be carry-over from other donors' samples.

V and J are TRBV6-6 and TRBJ1-4; perhaps TRBD1 as D (5 bases). V lost 6 bases, J lost 7 bases, and 18 bases lay in between. The V gene's germline CDR1 is MNHNY and CDR2 SVGAGI (reference sequence). CDR3 length: 15 amino acids. This CDR3 reads CASSSSGGAGEKLFF. CDR3 DNA sequence: TGTGCCAGCAGCAGCTCCGGAGGGGCCGGTGAAAAACTGTTTTTT.

The gene calls are TRBV6-6 and TRBJ2-3; 10 positions match TRBD2. With V trimmed by 6 bases and J by 6 bases, 9 bases remained unmatched. This CDR3 is built from 15 residues. Germline V CDR1 and CDR2: MNHNY, SVGAGI (reference sequence). The CDR3 loop is CASRTQVSGRDTQYF. CDR3 bases: TGTGCCAGCAGGACCCAGGTTAGCGGGAGGGATACGCAGTATTTT.

The rearrangement links TRBV2 to TRBJ1-5, with a possible D match to TRBD1 (5 bases). Germline-derived CDR1 and CDR2 are SNHLY and FYNNEI. The germline V and J ends were trimmed by 7 bases and 0 bases, with 10 bases remaining between them. The CDR3 covers 14 residues. Here the CDR3 reads CASKRDDSNQPQHF. CDR3 DNA sequence: TGTGCCAGCAAAAGGGACGATAGCAATCAGCCCCAGCATTTT.

V gene TRBV6-6 combines with J gene TRBJ2-2; D perhaps matches TRBD2 (6 bases). The CDR3 contains 15 residues. CDR1 is MNHNY, CDR2 SVGAGI, per germline (reference sequence). Trimming stripped 5 bases from V and 1 base from J, with 11 bases between. The CDR3 sequence: CASSQTSWNTGELFF. In DNA, the CDR3 is TGTGCCAGCAGTCAAACTAGCTGGAACACCGGGGAGCTGTTTTTT.

V is TRBV11-2 and J is TRBJ2-5, with a possible D match to TRBD1 (5 bases). Deletions cut 5 bases from V and 4 bases from J, with 14 bases between. The germline V gene encodes CDR1 SGHAT and CDR2 FQNNGV. The CDR3 length is 14 residues. This CDR3 is CASSPPGLRETQYF. The CDR3 DNA follows: TGTGCCAGCAGCCCCCCAGGGTTACGAGAGACCCAGTACTTC.

The rearrangement joins TRBV21-1 to TRBJ2-7. TRBV21-1 is termed a pseudogene. This CDR3 comprises 14 residues. The CDR3 DNA sequence: TGTGCCAGCCCGCCCCGGACCGCGCCCTACGAGCAGTACTTC. Translation: CASPPRTAPYEQYF.

The sample holds a few counts of this clone. This sequence joins TRBV28 and TRBJ1-1, with TRBD1 matching over 7 bases. J gave up 3 bases and V 10 bases, and 8 bases lay outside the gene matches. CDR1 is MDHEN, CDR2 SYDVKM, per germline. The CDR3 runs to 13 residues. Written as DNA, the CDR3 is TGTGCCACCCTTGACAGGGTTGACACTGAAGCTTTCTTT. Translation: CATLDRVDTEAFF. Together with reference TRBV28 and TRBJ1-1, the CDR3 gives the full variable domain: DVKVTQSSRYLVKRTGEKVFLECVQDMDHENMFWYRQDPGLGLRLIYFSYDVKMKEKGDIPEGYSVSREKKERFSLILESASTNQTSMYLCATLDRVDTEAFFGQGTRLTVV.

The V call is TRBV5-1, the J call TRBJ1-5, with D perhaps matching TRBD1 (5 bases). V lost 0 bases and J 6 bases, leaving 13 bases between the germline ends. The CDR3 extends over 15 amino acids. The V gene's germline CDR1 is SGHRS and CDR2 YFSETQ. This CDR3 is CASSLDPAGPQPQHF. CDR3 nucleotides: TGCGCCAGCAGCTTGGACCCGGCAGGGCCTCAGCCCCAGCATTTT.